Shown below are 30 T cell receptor beta chains from a single sample sequenced in a study of shared clonotypes between healthy human individuals. Sequenced by immunoSEQ multiplex PCR; TCRdb stores in-frame clones only, minus some. The data show about 1.1 million clones, about 84% seen once. Sequencing was done on a sample of memory CD4+ T cells from PBMCs. Subset given: CD45RA-negative fraction. The receptors originated from a man younger than 30 in good health. Some clones in this sample may be carry-over from other donors' samples.

Details on this clone: It differs at one base from a far larger clone, so likely a read error. This chain uses TRBV4-1 with TRBJ2-3; TRBD2 matches 13 bases. This CDR3 spans 16 amino acids. Germline V lookup: CDR1 MGHRA, CDR2 YSYEKL. Trimming at V came to 7 bases and at J to 4 bases, leaving 8 bases not matched to a gene. The CDR3 region has the DNA TGCGCCAGCATGAGACTAGCGGGAGGAAGCTCAGATACGCAGTATTTT. Translated: CASMRLAGGSSDTQYF.

With respect to this clone: Other DNA sequences in this specimen translate into the identical CDR3. V usage is TRBV7-9 and J usage is TRBJ2-5; D is undetermined. Germline V CDR1 and CDR2: SEHNR, FQNEAQ (reference sequence). CDR3 length: 14 amino acids. The V end lost 5 bases, the J end lost 1 base, and 11 bases lay between the germline ends. CDR3 nucleotide sequence: TGTGCCAGCAGCACCCGGACGGTCCAAGAGACCCAGTACTTC. Its translation: CASSTRTVQETQYF.

The chain is built from TRBV6-5 and TRBJ1-5; 7 positions match TRBD1. The CDR3 is 14 amino acids. The V gene end was trimmed by 5 bases and the J gene end by 4 bases; junction bases not matched to a gene: 5. The germline V gene encodes CDR1 MNHEY and CDR2 SVGAGI. CDR3 sequence (DNA): TGTGCCAGCAGTCTGAAGGGGGCAAATCAGCCCCAGCATTTT. This sequence encodes CASSLKGANQPQHF.

V is TRBV29-1 and J is TRBJ1-2; tentative D call: TRBD1 (5 bases). V was pared by 7 bases and J by 8 bases, with 20 bases between. The CDR3 loop spans 13 amino acids. Germline lookup yields CDR1 SQVTM and CDR2 ANQGSEA. Written as DNA, the CDR3 is TGCAGCGCCCAACAGGCGGGCTATGGGGGCTACACCTTC. It yields the protein CSAQQAGYGGYTF.

This sequence joins TRBV28 and TRBJ1-1; a weak D match, TRBD1 (5 bases). The V gene's germline CDR1 is MDHEN and CDR2 SYDVKM. V was cut by 5 bases and J by 2 bases, with 15 bases left in between. CDR3 length: 15 residues. CDR3 loop: CASSPRGGGNTEAFF. The CDR3 DNA reads as TGTGCCAGCAGTCCCCGGGGCGGCGGCAACACTGAAGCTTTCTTT. Filled out from reference TRBV28 and TRBJ1-1, the complete variable domain reads DVKVTQSSRYLVKRTGEKVFLECVQDMDHENMFWYRQDPGLGLRLIYFSYDVKMKEKGDIPEGYSVSREKKERFSLILESASTNQTSMYLCASSPRGGGNTEAFFGQGTRLTVV.

This chain joins TRBV28 and TRBJ2-2; no clear D. V lost 3 bases, J lost 1 base, and 9 bases lay in between. The CDR3 runs 15 residues. The V gene's germline CDR1 is MDHEN and CDR2 SYDVKM. The CDR3 spells CASSFGGRNTGELFF. The CDR3 DNA reads TGTGCCAGCAGTTTCGGTGGTAGGAACACCGGGGAGCTGTTTTTT. Looking up the rest from reference TRBV28 and TRBJ2-2 gives the full variable domain: DVKVTQSSRYLVKRTGEKVFLECVQDMDHENMFWYRQDPGLGLRLIYFSYDVKMKEKGDIPEGYSVSREKKERFSLILESASTNQTSMYLCASSFGGRNTGELFFGEGSRLTVL.

This sequence joins TRBV5-1 and TRBJ2-7; no clear D gene. Trimming removed 4 bases at V and 2 bases at J, with 16 bases between. The CDR3 consists of 15 residues. Germline-derived CDR1 and CDR2 are SGHRS and YFSETQ. The DNA of the CDR3 is TGCGCCAGCAGCCCGCGCCTGATGGAGACCTACGAGCAGTACTTC. Translation: CASSPRLMETYEQYF.

The chain combines TRBV7-8 with TRBJ1-1; D is uncertain. Germline CDR1 SGHVS, CDR2 FQNEAQ. CDR3 length equals 14 residues. The V end lost 0 bases, the J end lost 3 bases, and 8 bases lay between the germline ends. The CDR3 spells CASSLAYGYTEAFF. The DNA of the CDR3 is TGTGCCAGCAGCTTAGCCTACGGCTACACTGAAGCTTTCTTT.

The chain links TRBV6-1 to TRBJ1-4, with 9 positions matching TRBD1. Germline lookup yields CDR1 MNHNS and CDR2 SASEGT. Trimming cost V 5 bases and J 8 bases; bases outside gene matches: 9. The CDR3 is 15 amino acids. Here the CDR3 DNA reads TGTGCCAGCAGTCTAAGGGGGGACAGGGAGGAAAAACTGTTTTTT. Translating gives CASSLRGDREEKLFF.

CDR3 protein: CASSQDRDPQYNEQFF. The CDR3 DNA reads as TGCGCCAGCAGCCAAGACCGGGATCCCCAATACAATGAGCAGTTCTTC. The chain recombines TRBV4-1 with TRBJ2-1, with a tentative D call TRBD2 (5 bases). Germline loops: CDR1 MGHRA, CDR2 YSYEKL. The V and J ends lost 0 bases and 4 bases respectively, with 13 bases between them. The CDR3 extends over 16 amino acids.

This clone was detected only a few times. CDR3 residues: CASSWTQGSGELFF. Here the CDR3 DNA reads TGTGCCAGCAGCTGGACACAGGGGTCCGGGGAGCTGTTTTTT. The V and J genes are TRBV7-9 and TRBJ2-2; 7 bases fit TRBD1. Germline CDR1 is SEHNR and CDR2 is FQNEAQ (reference sequence). This CDR3 comprises 14 residues. V dropped 4 bases and J dropped 6; count of bases not matched to a gene: 5. The entire variable domain, with the rest obtained from reference TRBV7-9 and TRBJ2-2, is as follows: DTGVSQNPRHKITKRGQNVTFRCDPISEHNRLYWYRQTLGQGPEFLTYFQNEAQLEKSRLLSDRFSAERPKGSFSTLEIQRTEQGDSAMYLCASSWTQGSGELFFGEGSRLTVL.

The chain links TRBV5-4 to TRBJ2-7; 7 nucleotides match TRBD1. Germline CDR1 is SGHNT and CDR2 is YYREEE (reference sequence). J gave up 6 bases and V 4 bases, and 7 bases lay outside the gene matches. CDR3 length equals 13 residues. The CDR3 is CASSEGAGREQYF. As DNA, the CDR3 is TGTGCCAGCAGCGAGGGGGCGGGTCGCGAGCAGTACTTC.

The chain couples TRBV7-9 to TRBJ1-4; TRBD1 matches at 10 bases. After removal of 6 bases from V and 7 bases from J, the junction contained 8 bases not matched to a gene. The CDR3 runs to 15 residues. In germline, CDR1 is SEHNR, CDR2 FQNEAQ (reference sequence). The CDR3 reads CASSPAGQGTEKLFF. The CDR3 DNA reads TGTGCCAGCAGTCCGGCGGGACAGGGGACTGAAAAACTGTTTTTT.

V is TRBV12-5 and J is TRBJ2-7, with no clear D. The germline gives CDR1 LGHNT, CDR2 FRNRAP. Trimming cost V 5 bases and J 2 bases, with 7 bases left between them. This CDR3 has 12 residues. The chain's CDR3 is CASGPTPYEQYF. The DNA of the CDR3 is TGTGCTAGTGGTCCGACTCCCTACGAGCAGTACTTC.

Of note for this clone: The same CDR3 arises from other DNA sequences in this sample as well. V usage is TRBV6-6 and J usage is TRBJ1-2; D remains unclear. Germline-derived CDR1 and CDR2 are MNHNY and SVGAGI (reference sequence). There are 15 residues in the CDR3. With 0 bases removed from V and 0 bases from J, the gap between germline ends came to 8 bases. The CDR3 loop reads CASSYSGGANYGYTF. The CDR3 DNA reads as TGTGCCAGCAGTTACTCGGGCGGAGCTAACTATGGCTACACCTTC.

The chain combines TRBV30 with TRBJ2-2; 10 bases agree with TRBD2. This CDR3 contains 14 residues. CDR1 is GTSNPN, CDR2 SVGIG, per germline (reference sequence). J was trimmed by 4 bases and V by 5 bases; bases with no gene match: 4. CDR3 sequence: CAWLRLAGTGELFF. The CDR3 nucleotides read TGTGCCTGGCTAAGACTAGCGGGCACCGGGGAGCTGTTTTTT.

This clone has more than one count but fewer than ten. For the CDR3, the DNA is TGTGCCAGCAGTCGACGGGACGGCTACAATCAGCCCCAGCATTTT. Encoded protein: CASSRRDGYNQPQHF. The chain links TRBV6-5 to TRBJ1-5, with D possibly being TRBD1 (5 bases). CDR3 size: 15 residues. The germline V gene encodes CDR1 MNHEY and CDR2 SVGAGI. The V and J ends lost 5 bases and 3 bases respectively, with 14 bases between them.

This clone was seen only once. The chain recombines TRBV7-9 with TRBJ2-1, with 7 bases fitting TRBD2. From germline, CDR1 is SEHNR and CDR2 FQNEAQ (reference sequence). The length of the CDR3 is 13 residues. Trimming cost V 1 base and J 7 bases; bases outside gene matches: 1. The CDR3 nucleotides are TGTGCCAGCAGCTTAGGGGAGGGGAATGAGCAGTTCTTC. It encodes CASSLGEGNEQFF.

This sequence joins TRBV2 and TRBJ1-1; no reliable D call. The V end lost 5 bases, the J end lost 1 base, and 8 bases lay between the germline ends. CDR1 and CDR2 from the germline V gene are SNHLY and FYNNEI. CDR3 length: 13 amino acids. The CDR3 DNA sequence: TGTGCCAGCAGTCCGGAATCGAACACTGAAGCTTTCTTT. This sequence encodes CASSPESNTEAFF.

This chain connects TRBV7-3 to TRBJ2-1; D call uncertain. Germline assignment: CDR1 SGHTA and CDR2 FQGTGA. This CDR3 contains 14 residues. Trimming pared 2 bases from V and 1 base from J, leaving 6 bases between. The CDR3 bases are TGTGCCAGCAGCTTACGAGCTTCCTACAATGAGCAGTTCTTC. Its protein product is CASSLRASYNEQFF.

The rearrangement uses TRBV27 and TRBJ1-2; 12 nucleotides align to TRBD1. The germline V gene encodes CDR1 MNHEY and CDR2 SMNVEV (reference sequence). After removal of 6 bases from V and 4 bases from J, the junction contained 12 bases not matched to a gene. This CDR3 comprises 17 residues. The CDR3 spells CASSTTGQGARSYGYTF. The CDR3 nucleotides read TGTGCCAGCAGCACTACGGGACAGGGGGCAAGATCCTATGGCTACACCTTC.

The chain couples TRBV7-2 to TRBJ2-3, with 10 bases fitting TRBD1. The CDR3 sequence is 16 residues long. Unmatched junction bases numbered 6, after V lost 0 bases and J lost 6 bases. Germline CDR1 reads SGHTA; CDR2 reads FQGNSA. As DNA, the CDR3 is TGTGCCAGCAGCTTAGCCGGGACAGGGGTGAGGGATACGCAGTATTTT. It translates to CASSLAGTGVRDTQYF.

The chain carries TRBV7-6 and TRBJ2-3; 7 nucleotides line up with TRBD2. The germline V gene has CDR1 SGHVS and CDR2 FNYEAQ. The V and J ends lost 1 base and 3 bases, in that order; junction bases with no gene match: 7. This CDR3 region has 16 residues. The CDR3 DNA sequence: TGTGCCAGCAGCTTAGTACCCCCGGGGGGTACAGATACGCAGTATTTT. This gives the protein CASSLVPPGGTDTQYF.

Concerning this clone: Other DNA sequences in the sample encode the same CDR3. This chain links TRBV7-2 with TRBJ2-3, with D hard to call. The CDR3 is 14 residues long. Looked up from germline, CDR1 is SGHTA and CDR2 is FQGNSA. The V gene lost 3 bases and the J gene lost 3 bases, with 10 bases spanning the gap. Here the CDR3 reads CASSLGGLTDTQYF. The CDR3 DNA reads TGTGCCAGCAGCTTGGGCGGTCTAACAGATACGCAGTATTTT. Filled out from reference TRBV7-2 and TRBJ2-3, the complete variable domain reads GAGVSQSPSNKVTEKGKDVELRCDPISGHTALYWYRQSLGQGLEFLIYFQGNSAPDKSGLPSDRFSAERTGGSVSTLTIQRTQQEDSAVYLCASSLGGLTDTQYFGPGTRLTVL.

The chain recombines TRBV30 with TRBJ2-5, with 7 nucleotides matching TRBD2. The V gene's germline CDR1 is GTSNPN and CDR2 SVGIG (reference sequence). The length of the CDR3 is 15 residues. V dropped 1 base and J dropped 7; count of bases not matched to a gene: 12. The DNA of the CDR3 is TGTGCCTGGAGTGATTGGGGGAGGGCCCGGGGGACCCAGTACTTC. It is translated as CAWSDWGRARGTQYF.

This clone was seen a single time. This chain uses TRBV18 with TRBJ2-3; the D is unclear. V lost 3 bases and J lost 4, with 17 bases in between. Germline loops: CDR1 KGHSH, CDR2 LQKENI. The CDR3 consists of 16 residues. The CDR3 DNA reads as TGTGCCAGCTCACCCCGGACGCGTGAGGTGTCAGATACGCAGTATTTT. Translation gives CASSPRTREVSDTQYF.

The CDR3 here is CASSFWAGGRNGYTF. CDR3 nucleotide sequence: TGTGCCAGCAGTTTTTGGGCAGGGGGCAGGAATGGCTACACCTTC. The genes are TRBV28 and TRBJ1-2, with TRBD1 identical over 8 bases. Trimming took 3 bases from V and 6 from J; bases not matched to a gene: 9. The CDR3 length is 15 residues. Germline-derived CDR1 and CDR2 are MDHEN and SYDVKM.

The chain has TRBV29-1 and TRBJ2-2, with D maybe TRBD1 (5 bases). The CDR3 runs 14 residues. V was pared by 6 bases and J by 1 base, with 12 bases between. Germline loops: CDR1 SQVTM, CDR2 ANQGSEA. CDR3 DNA sequence: TGCAGCGTGATAAAGACAGTGAACACCGGGGAGCTGTTTTTT. Translation gives CSVIKTVNTGELFF.

This clone was seen a handful of times. This chain uses TRBV2 with TRBJ1-4; D is possibly TRBD1 (6 bases). Looked up from germline, CDR1 is SNHLY and CDR2 is FYNNEI. V was pared by 6 bases and J by 8 bases, with 19 bases between. This CDR3 is 15 amino acids long. In DNA form, the CDR3 reads TGTGCCAGCAGGTTGAACAGGGAAGTAGGCGAAAAACTGTTTTTT. Translating it yields CASRLNREVGEKLFF.

This sequence joins TRBV5-6 and TRBJ2-1; D gene ambiguous. V lost 10 bases to trimming and J lost 9 bases, with 11 bases between them. Germline V gene lookup returns CDR1 SGHDT and CDR2 YYEEEE. CDR3 length: 10 residues. The CDR3 DNA reads as TGTGCCTCCGGAGTTACTGAGCAGTTCTTC. Translating it yields CASGVTEQFF.